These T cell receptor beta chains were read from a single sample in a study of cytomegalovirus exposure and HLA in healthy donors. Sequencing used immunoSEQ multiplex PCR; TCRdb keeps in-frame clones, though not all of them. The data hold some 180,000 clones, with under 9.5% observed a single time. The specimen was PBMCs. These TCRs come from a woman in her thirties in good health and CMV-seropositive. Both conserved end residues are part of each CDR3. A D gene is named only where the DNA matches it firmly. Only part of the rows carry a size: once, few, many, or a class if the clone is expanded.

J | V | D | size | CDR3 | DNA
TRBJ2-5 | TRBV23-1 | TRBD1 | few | CASSPRDREQETQYF | TGCGCCAGCAGTCCAAGGGACAGAGAACAAGAGACCCAGTACTTC
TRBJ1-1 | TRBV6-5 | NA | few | CASSLGGLNTEAFF | TGTGCCAGCAGTCTGGGGGGTTTGAACACTGAAGCTTTCTTT
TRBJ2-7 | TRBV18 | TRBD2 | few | CASSPAGTNYEQYF | TGTGCCAGCTCACCTGCAGGGACTAACTACGAGCAGTACTTC
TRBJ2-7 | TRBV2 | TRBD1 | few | CAIGQGTTYEQYF | TGTGCCATTGGACAGGGGACTACCTACGAGCAGTACTTC
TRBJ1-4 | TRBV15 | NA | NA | CATSRAQGKLFF | TGTGCCACCAGCAGAGCTCAGGGGAAACTGTTTTTT
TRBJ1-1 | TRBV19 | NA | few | CASSYWTENTEAFF | TGTGCCAGTAGTTACTGGACAGAGAACACTGAAGCTTTCTTT
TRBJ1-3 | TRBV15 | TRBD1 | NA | CATSRGTGENTIYF | TGTGCCACCAGCAGAGGGACAGGGGAAAACACCATATATTTT
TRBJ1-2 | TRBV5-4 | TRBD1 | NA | CASSHRTGQVGYTF | TGTGCCAGCAGCCATCGTACGGGACAGGTTGGCTACACCTTC
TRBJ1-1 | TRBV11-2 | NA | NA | CASSRDTARSSTEAFF | TGTGCCAGCAGCCGGGACACCGCACGTTCGAGCACTGAAGCTTTCTTT
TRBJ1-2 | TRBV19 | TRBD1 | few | CASRDRGRSGYGYTF | TGTGCCAGCAGAGACAGGGGGCGCAGCGGCTATGGCTACACCTTC
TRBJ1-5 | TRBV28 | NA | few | CASSLYSGYNQPQHF | TGTGCCAGCAGTTTGTATTCGGGGTACAATCAGCCCCAGCATTTT
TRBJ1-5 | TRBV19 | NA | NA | CASSHKWGGNIYSNQPQHF | TGTGCCAGTAGTCACAAATGGGGGGGGAATATATATAGCAATCAGCCCCAGCATTTT
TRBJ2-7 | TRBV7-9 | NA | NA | CASSLEGRDEQYF | TGTGCCAGCAGCTTGGAGGGCCGGGACGAGCAGTACTTC
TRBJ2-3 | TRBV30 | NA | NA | CAWSADISTDTQYF | TGTGCCTGGAGTGCAGACATCTCCACAGATACGCAGTATTTT
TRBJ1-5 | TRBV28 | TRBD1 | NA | CASSFLQGGGQPQHF | TGTGCCAGCAGTTTTCTCCAGGGGGGAGGTCAGCCCCAGCATTTT
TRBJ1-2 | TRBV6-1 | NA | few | CASSLSGVGGYTF | TGTGCCAGCAGCCTCTCAGGGGTGGGTGGCTACACCTTC
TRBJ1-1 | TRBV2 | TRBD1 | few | CASSDRTGVDEKAFF | TGTGCCAGCAGTGACCGGACAGGGGTCGATGAAAAAGCTTTCTTT
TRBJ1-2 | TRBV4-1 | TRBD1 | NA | CASSPQGTGRAYGYTF | TGCGCCAGCAGCCCACAAGGGACAGGGAGGGCCTATGGCTACACCTTC
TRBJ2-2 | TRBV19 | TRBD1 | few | CASSQPWTGNTGELFF | TGTGCCAGTTCCCAACCCTGGACAGGGAACACCGGGGAGCTGTTTTTT
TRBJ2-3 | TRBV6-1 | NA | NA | CASGGSATDTQYF | TGTGCCAGCGGGGGCTCAGCCACAGATACGCAGTATTTT